This TCR beta chain was recovered during a study of CD8+CD57+ T cells in acquired aplastic anemia (dated by TCRdb to the late 2010s). Background on the whole study: Extracted DNA from sorted CD4+ and CD8+ cells averaged approximately 3 ug, ranging from about 0.17 to 27.4 ug. CD8+CD57+ expansion was defined as frequency above the mean frequency observed in healthy subjects. General conclusions and limits of the study: Around 27 CD8+ CDR3 sequences were found in both patients and controls but appeared to be highly expressed in patients and within the immunodominant clones of the patients. No significant difference in CD8+ Simpson's diversity was found between patients and healthy controls (P=0.060).

Sequences MNHEY (CDR1) and SVGAGI (CDR2) are obtained from the germline V gene. The CDR3 numbers 13 residues from cysteine through phenylalanine. The read is trimmed to its CDR3 DNA, 39 bases read in frame from base 1. V and J are truncated by 6 bases and 5 bases respectively, leaving an intervening sequence of 11 bases. Worth noting for this clonotype: No cognate antigen has been identified for it. There are no base qualities to consult, and no much larger clone falls within one base.

The patients picked for sequencing were ones in whom flow cytometry had shown an expansion of CD8+CD57+ cells. All patients had severe acquired aplastic anemia diagnosed by International Study of Aplastic Anemia and Agranulocytosis and Camitta criteria. At the time blood was sampled, none of the patients had received any therapy. In the study, sorted CD4+ and CD8+ blood T cells from patients with severe aplastic anemia and from healthy subjects underwent deep sequencing of TCR repertoires. Patients were enrolled in the USA under clinicaltrials.gov protocols 00001620, 01623167, 00001397, 00071045, 00081523 and 00961064. Ficoll-Paque density gradient centrifugation was used to isolate peripheral blood mononuclear cells. Before DNA extraction, CD4+ and CD8+ T cells were sorted with FACS or magnetic beads. Profiling of TCR beta VDJ combinations and CDR3 sequences used genomic DNA as the template. An Illumina HiSeq 2000 was used for TCR repertoire sequencing. For the original study's pipeline: TRBV/TRBJ rearrangement plots, CDR3 size and DJ length profiles, and Simpson's diversity index were used to assess repertoires. The immunodominant clone was defined as the most abundant DNA sequence in deep sequencing data. CDR3 amino acid sequences were screened for sharing across subjects and were compared with published repertoires and the VDJdb database. TCRdb applied fastp at Q25 and MiXCR to the public reads, then kept only in-frame beta chains. Identical CDR3 proteins give one entry, which carries the most common genes and DNA. The V and J calls come from TCRdb's annotation, not from the publication. The sample has about 180,000 distinct CDR3 sequences on record, 63% of them singletons. The ten largest account for about 42% of the sample.

This chain joins TRBV6-5 to TRBJ1-5; possibly the D gene is TRBD1, per 6 matching bases. The specimen was sorted CD4+, CD8+, or CD8+CD57+ T cells (not recorded which) from PBMCs. The TCR was taken from a human donor with aplastic anemia. The CDR3 protein sequence reads: CASRQGIYQPQHF. In nucleotides, the sequence is TGTGCCAGCAGACAGGGAATCTATCAGCCCCAGCATTTT.